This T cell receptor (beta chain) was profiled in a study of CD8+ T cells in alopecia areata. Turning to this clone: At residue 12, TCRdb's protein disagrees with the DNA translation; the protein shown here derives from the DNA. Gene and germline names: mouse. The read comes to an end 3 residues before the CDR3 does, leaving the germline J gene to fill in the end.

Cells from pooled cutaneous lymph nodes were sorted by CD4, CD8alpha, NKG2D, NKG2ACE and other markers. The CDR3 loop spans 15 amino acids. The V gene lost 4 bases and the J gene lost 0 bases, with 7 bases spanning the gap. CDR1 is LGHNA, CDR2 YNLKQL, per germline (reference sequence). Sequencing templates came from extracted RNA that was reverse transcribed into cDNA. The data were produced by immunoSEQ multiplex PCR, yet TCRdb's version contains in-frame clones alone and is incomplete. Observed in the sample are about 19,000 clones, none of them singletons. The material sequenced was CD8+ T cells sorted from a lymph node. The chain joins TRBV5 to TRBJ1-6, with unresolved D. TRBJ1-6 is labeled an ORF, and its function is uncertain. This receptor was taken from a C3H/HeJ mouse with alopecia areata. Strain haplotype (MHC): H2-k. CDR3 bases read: TGTGCCAGCAGCCGACAATATTCCTATAATTCGCCC. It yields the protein CASSRQYSYNSP. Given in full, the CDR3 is CASSRQYSYNSPLYF.